This is a list of T cell receptor beta chains from one sample in a study of T cells in Graves' hyperthyroidism and ophthalmopathy. TCRdb re-called the multiplex PCR reads with MiXCR, one entry per CDR3 protein. The table has 690,000 or so distinct CDR3 sequences, roughly 20% seen once. Source material: blood. The receptor set was obtained from a woman in her fifties or sixties with Graves' hyperthyroidism that later progressed to Graves' ophthalmopathy. The conserved cysteine and the conserved F or W are not part of the CDR3 here.

v_gene	j_gene	CDR3aa
TRBV28	TRBJ2-1	ASLGVGRGGSYNEQF
TRBV2	TRBJ2-3	ASSTRPGGDTQY
TRBV3-1	TRBJ2-1	ASSQLSGGAFNEQF
TRBV20-1	TRBJ2-2	SASRPSGGAGTGELF
TRBV3-1	TRBJ2-3	ASSQVRRGGVTDTQY
TRBV3-1	TRBJ2-7	ASSQRQAYEQY
TRBV11-3	TRBJ2-7	ASSLITSGGALYEQY
TRBV13	TRBJ2-5	ASSPGPTQETQY
TRBV10-3	TRBJ2-3	AISGDRGLDTQY
TRBV12-3/TRBV12-4	TRBJ1-1	ASRRQGLDTEAF
TRBV20-1	TRBJ2-3	SARGQISTDTQY
TRBV6-6	TRBJ2-6	ASSYISASGGSGANVLT
TRBV6-2/TRBV6-3	TRBJ2-3	ASSFGGGSDTQY
TRBV6-4	TRBJ1-1	ASSDLPGTEAS
TRBV10-1	TRBJ2-3	ASSGWDRGHTDTQY
TRBV5-6	TRBJ1-1	ASSLGLSTEAF
TRBV6-2/TRBV6-3	TRBJ1-1	ASTIRGGHEAF
TRBV10-3	TRBJ2-7	AISESMGSYEQY
TRBV29-1	TRBJ2-1	SVVQGHNNEQF
TRBV30	TRBJ2-1	AWSVRTSSYNEQF
TRBV20-1	TRBJ2-7	SARDMGGDSSYEQY
TRBV11-3	TRBJ1-1	ASSLGNQNTEAF
TRBV20-1	TRBJ2-1	SASLHSILINNEQF
TRBV30	TRBJ1-1	AWQQGLTRNTEAF
TRBV27	TRBJ1-6	ASSSSGTGFSPLH
TRBV7-6	TRBJ2-7	ASSKTSGGAISYEQY
TRBV11-3	TRBJ1-2	ASSLDGPYGYT